One sample yielded the 18 T cell receptor beta chains listed below, sequenced in a study of T-cell memory formation after mild COVID-19. TCRdb re-called the 5' RACE reads with MiXCR, one entry per CDR3 protein. The sample lists roughly 110,000 distinct CDR3 sequences, over 10% occurring once. Sequencing used PBMCs or a T cell subset sorted from them (not recorded which). The receptor set was obtained from an adult woman who had mild COVID-19 (a few samples of this study predate the infection). Cell type and time point are not known.

The chain recombines TRBV27 with TRBJ2-5, with no clear D. This CDR3 is built from 13 residues. Per germline, CDR1 MNHEY and CDR2 SMNVEV (reference sequence). V dropped 2 bases and J dropped 4 bases, with 8 bases sitting between them. The CDR3 here is CASSLLGTETQYF. The CDR3 DNA reads TGTGCCAGCAGTTTACTAGGAACAGAGACCCAGTACTTC.

This clonotype was seen only a few times. The J gene is TRBJ1-1, the V gene TRBV20-1; D is undetermined. CDR3 length: 11 amino acids. Looked up from germline, CDR1 is DFQATT and CDR2 is SNEGSKA (reference sequence). V lost 6 bases and J lost 7, with 12 bases in between. For the CDR3, the DNA is TGCAGTGCAAAAACACTGATTGAAGCTTTCTTT. Amino acid sequence: CSAKTLIEAFF.

This clonotype was seen a few times. This chain uses TRBV4-3 with TRBJ2-3; D assignment may be TRBD1 or TRBD2 (5 bases each). CDR3 length: 18 amino acids. V was pared by 4 bases and J by 1 base, with 21 bases between. Germline V lookup: CDR1 LGHNA, CDR2 YSLEER. CDR3 residues: CASSLRDLVQTGTDTQYF. The CDR3 nucleotides are TGCGCCAGCAGCCTCCGGGACCTCGTTCAAACTGGCACAGATACGCAGTATTTT.

This clonotype has more than one count but fewer than ten. CDR3: CASGPGQGNEQFF. In nucleotides, the CDR3 is TGTGCTAGTGGTCCAGGACAGGGCAATGAGCAGTTCTTC. The chain couples TRBV12-5 to TRBJ2-1, with 8 bases fitting TRBD1. This CDR3 has 13 amino acids. Germline loops: CDR1 LGHNT, CDR2 FRNRAP. The ends lost 5 bases at V and 6 bases at J; junction bases unmatched: 3.

This sequence joins TRBV12-3 or TRBV12-4 and TRBJ2-1; TRBD2 is a possible D gene (5 bases). This CDR3 is built from 13 residues. Trimming removed 7 bases from V and 6 bases from J, with 13 bases in between. CDR3 sequence reads: CASTGSGPNEQFF. The DNA of the CDR3 is TGTGCCAGCACGGGGAGCGGACCCAATGAGCAGTTCTTC.

The V gene is TRBV9, the J gene TRBJ2-7; D might be TRBD2 (7 bases). Between the trimmed V and J ends, which lost 4 bases and 2 bases, there was a span of 16 bases. Germline-derived CDR1 and CDR2 are SGDLS and YYNGEE. This CDR3 is built from 15 residues. CDR3 coding DNA: TGTGCCAGCAGCCCAGGAGGGGGGGGCGCCTACGAGCAGTACTTC. As protein: CASSPGGGGAYEQYF.

The V gene is TRBV7-7, the J gene TRBJ1-1; D gene ambiguous. Trimming removed 5 bases at V and 3 bases at J, with 16 bases between. Germline V gene sequence: CDR1 SSHAT, CDR2 FNYEAQ (reference sequence). The CDR3 length is 15 residues. The CDR3 nucleotides read TGTGCCAGCAGCCGCCTCGCAGGACGGGACACTGAAGCTTTCTTT. Translated: CASSRLAGRDTEAFF.

This clonotype has just a few counts. The chain recombines TRBV14 with TRBJ2-7, with 14 bases aligning to TRBD2. The CDR3 consists of 20 residues. Germline CDR1 reads SGHDN; CDR2 reads FVKESK. V lost 1 base to trimming and J lost 1 base; unmatched junction nucleotides: 12. CDR3 protein: CASSQVTTSGRASPSYEQYF. In DNA, the CDR3 is TGTGCCAGCAGCCAAGTTACGACTAGCGGGAGGGCCTCACCGTCCTACGAGCAGTACTTC.

CDR3 sequence (DNA): TGTGCCAGCAGCCACGGACAGGGATCTATCAATGAGCAGTTCTTC. Translated, it gives CASSHGQGSINEQFF. V and J are TRBV11-2 and TRBJ2-1, with 8 bases that match TRBD1. Germline V gene data show CDR1 as SGHAT and CDR2 as FQNNGV. There are 15 residues in the CDR3. J was trimmed by 6 bases and V by 5 bases; bases with no gene match: 9.

This clonotype was counted only a few times. The J gene is TRBJ1-2, the V gene TRBV4-3; 8 positions agree with TRBD1. Germline CDR1 LGHNA, CDR2 YSLEER. V lost 0 bases, J lost 0 bases, and 9 bases stayed unmatched. The CDR3 has 18 amino acids. The chain's CDR3 is CASSQDRKDRVANYGYTF. In nucleotides, the CDR3 is TGCGCCAGCAGCCAAGATCGGAAGGACAGGGTAGCTAACTATGGCTACACCTTC.

This sequence joins TRBV3-1 and TRBJ2-7, with 7 bases identical to TRBD1. The CDR3 runs to 14 residues. V gave up 3 bases and J gave up 2 bases; unmatched junction bases: 4. Germline V CDR1 and CDR2: LGHDT, YNNKEL (reference sequence). DNA of the CDR3: TGTGCCAGCAGCCAGAGGCAGGGGGCCTACGAGCAGTACTTC. Amino acid sequence: CASSQRQGAYEQYF.

This clonotype has more than one count but fewer than ten. This chain links TRBV6-2 or TRBV6-3 with TRBJ1-2; 8 nucleotides line up with TRBD1. Germline-derived CDR1 and CDR2 are MNHEY and SVGEGT. The CDR3 totals 13 residues. V was pared by 8 bases and J by 4 bases, with 6 bases of the junction left unmatched. The CDR3 sequence is CASETGTGYGYTF. The CDR3 DNA sequence: TGTGCCAGCGAGACCGGGACAGGCTATGGCTACACCTTC.

In its sample, this clonotype was seen a few times. The chain has TRBV12-3 or TRBV12-4 and TRBJ2-7, with D possibly matching TRBD1 (5 bases). The CDR3 consists of 16 residues. The germline V and J ends were trimmed by 3 bases and 0 bases, with 15 bases remaining between them. In nucleotides, the CDR3 is TGTGCCAGCAGTTTTTCAACAGGACCTGACTCCTACGAGCAGTACTTC. Amino acid sequence: CASSFSTGPDSYEQYF.

This clonotype was observed a few times. The rearrangement joins TRBV7-9 to TRBJ2-1; tentative D call: TRBD2 (6 bases). Germline CDR1 and CDR2: SEHNR and FQNEAQ (reference sequence). The V and J ends lost 1 base and 9 bases respectively, with 13 bases between them. CDR3 size: 14 residues. This chain's CDR3 is CASSLVRGVGEQFF. Here the CDR3 DNA reads TGTGCCAGCAGCTTAGTGCGGGGTGTCGGTGAGCAGTTCTTC.

This chain uses TRBV12-3 or TRBV12-4 with TRBJ1-5; the D gene is possibly TRBD1 (6 bases). With 3 bases removed from V and 2 bases from J, the gap between germline ends came to 14 bases. This CDR3 is 16 amino acids long. CDR3 region: CASSFGGSVGNQPQHF. CDR3 coding DNA: TGTGCCAGCAGTTTCGGGGGCTCGGTGGGCAATCAGCCCCAGCATTTT.

The genes are TRBV10-3 and TRBJ1-1; no definite D call. Trimming left V 2 bases short and J 2 bases short, with 12 bases between. The length of the CDR3 is 15 residues. From germline, CDR1 is ENHRY and CDR2 SYGVKD. The CDR3 region is CAISERAWDNTEAFF. The DNA for the CDR3 is TGTGCCATCAGTGAGAGAGCTTGGGATAACACTGAAGCTTTCTTT.

This clonotype was counted only a few times. The genes are TRBV6-2 or TRBV6-3 and TRBJ1-1; 9 nucleotides line up with TRBD1. CDR1 is MNHEY and CDR2 is SVGEGT in the germline V gene. The CDR3 totals 16 residues. Trimming cost V 2 bases and J 1 base; bases outside gene matches: 5. The CDR3 here is CASSYGTGIGNTEAFF. The CDR3 region has the DNA TGTGCCAGCAGTTACGGGACAGGGATTGGGAACACTGAAGCTTTCTTT.

The DNA of the CDR3 is TGTGCCAGCAGCTTTAGCGGGAGGGTTCACGAGCAGTACTTC. It translates to CASSFSGRVHEQYF. V gene TRBV7-6 combines with J gene TRBJ2-7; 11 bases map to TRBD2. The germline V gene has CDR1 SGHVS and CDR2 FNYEAQ. The CDR3 sequence is 14 residues long. V lost 3 bases to trimming and J lost 5 bases; unmatched junction nucleotides: 3. The full variable domain, its missing parts supplied by reference TRBV7-6 and TRBJ2-7, is GAGVSQSPRYKVTKRGQDVALRCDPISGHVSLYWYRQALGQGPEFLTYFNYEAQQDKSGLPNDRFSAERPEGSISTLTIQRTEQRDSAMYRCASSFSGRVHEQYFGPGTRLTVT.